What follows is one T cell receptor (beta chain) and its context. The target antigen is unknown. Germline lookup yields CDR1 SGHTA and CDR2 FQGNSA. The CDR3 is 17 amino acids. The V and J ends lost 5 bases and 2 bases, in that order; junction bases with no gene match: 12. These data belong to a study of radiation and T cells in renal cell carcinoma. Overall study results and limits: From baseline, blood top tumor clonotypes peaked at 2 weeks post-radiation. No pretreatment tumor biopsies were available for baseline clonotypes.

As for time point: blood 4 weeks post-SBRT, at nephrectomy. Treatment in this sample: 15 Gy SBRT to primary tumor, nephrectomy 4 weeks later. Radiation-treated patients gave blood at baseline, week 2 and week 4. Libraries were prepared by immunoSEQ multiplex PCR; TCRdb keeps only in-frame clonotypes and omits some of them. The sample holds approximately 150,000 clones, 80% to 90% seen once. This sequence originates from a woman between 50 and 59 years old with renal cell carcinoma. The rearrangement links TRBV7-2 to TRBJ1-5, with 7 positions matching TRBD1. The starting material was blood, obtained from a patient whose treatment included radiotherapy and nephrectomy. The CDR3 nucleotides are TGTGCCAGCAGCCCAAATACAGGGGTAATTGGCAATCAGCCCCAGCATTTT. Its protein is CASSPNTGVIGNQPQHF.